The 30 T cell receptor beta chains in this list originate from one sample, sequenced in a study of T cell repertoires in ileal Crohn's disease. The data were produced by immunoSEQ multiplex PCR, yet TCRdb's version contains in-frame clones alone and is incomplete. Altogether roughly 20,000 clones are present, 72% being singletons, with the ten largest covering roughly 4.1%. As for time point: neoterminal ileum biopsy at postoperative endoscopy, about 6 months after surgery. Material: ileal tissue. The source is an adult with Crohn's disease.

Only a few counts were recorded for this clone. The chain joins TRBV19 to TRBJ2-3; D perhaps matches TRBD2 (5 bases). Trimming pared 1 base from V and 6 bases from J, leaving 8 bases between. This CDR3 has 13 amino acids. The germline V gene has CDR1 LNHDA and CDR2 SQIVND (reference sequence). CDR3 region: CASSIAPGDTQYF. The CDR3 DNA reads as TGTGCCAGTAGTATAGCGCCGGGGGATACGCAGTATTTT.

This chain joins TRBV28 and TRBJ2-2; D gene ambiguous. CDR1 is MDHEN and CDR2 is SYDVKM in the germline V gene. This CDR3 region has 13 residues. The germline V and J ends were trimmed by 6 bases and 5 bases, with 10 bases remaining between them. CDR3 sequence: CASRTTDTGELFF. The CDR3 bases are TGTGCCAGCAGGACAACAGATACCGGGGAGCTGTTTTTT. Together with reference TRBV28 and TRBJ2-2, the CDR3 gives the full variable domain: DVKVTQSSRYLVKRTGEKVFLECVQDMDHENMFWYRQDPGLGLRLIYFSYDVKMKEKGDIPEGYSVSREKKERFSLILESASTNQTSMYLCASRTTDTGELFFGEGSRLTVL.

A single count supports this clone. The chain uses TRBV4-1 and TRBJ1-6; tentatively, D is TRBD1 (5 bases). The CDR3 sequence is 14 residues long. Trimming pared 4 bases from V and 7 bases from J, leaving 11 bases between. CDR1 and CDR2 (germline): MGHRA, YSYEKL. Here the CDR3 DNA reads TGCGCCAGCAGCCTTACAGGAGGGAATTCACCCCTCCACTTT. Its translation is CASSLTGGNSPLHF.

V gene TRBV29-1 combines with J gene TRBJ1-3; weak D call: TRBD1 (5 bases). Germline CDR1 SQVTM, CDR2 ANQGSEA. V lost 7 bases and J lost 2, with 9 bases in between. The CDR3 contains 12 residues. CDR3 in amino acids: CSGGGTGNTIYF. CDR3 DNA: TGCAGCGGGGGCGGTACTGGAAACACCATATATTTT.

The rearrangement uses TRBV6-5 and TRBJ2-7, with D maybe TRBD2 (5 bases). V was shortened by 2 bases and J by 2 bases, with 13 bases between the two germline ends. Looked up from germline, CDR1 is MNHEY and CDR2 is SVGAGI. The CDR3 is 15 residues long. The CDR3 is CASSYGSQATYEQYF. The CDR3 DNA sequence: TGTGCCAGCAGTTACGGGAGCCAGGCTACCTACGAGCAGTACTTC.

J is TRBJ1-3 and V is TRBV30; D gene uncertain. V was cut by 2 bases and J by 4 bases, with 6 bases left in between. The CDR3 has 12 amino acids. The germline CDR1 and CDR2 sequences are GTSNPN and SVGIG (reference sequence). The CDR3 protein is CAWSLGGNTIYF. The CDR3 DNA follows: TGTGCCTGGAGTCTCGGGGGAAACACCATATATTTT.

CDR3 sequence (DNA): TGCGCCAGCAGCCAAGGGATGCAGTCCCAGGGGCCCCAGCATTTT. This codes for CASSQGMQSQGPQHF. V is TRBV4-1 and J is TRBJ1-5; D perhaps matches TRBD1 (5 bases). Germline V gene data show CDR1 as MGHRA and CDR2 as YSYEKL. The CDR3 covers 15 residues. Between the trimmed V and J ends, which lost 1 base and 9 bases, there was a span of 16 bases.

Notes on this clone: Germline is not matched at one junction end, which may reflect a read error. The V gene is TRBV7-7, the J gene TRBJ2-1, with 8 bases identical to TRBD2. Germline assignment: CDR1 SSHAT and CDR2 FNYEAQ (reference sequence). The CDR3 sequence is 15 residues long. The CDR3 nucleotides read TGTGCTAGCAGCTTAGGGGCGGGAGGTAGTAATGAGCAGTTCTTC. Protein sequence: CASSLGAGGSNEQFF.

This clone has just a few counts. The V call is TRBV7-9, the J call TRBJ1-2; 10 nucleotides match TRBD1. V dropped 5 bases and J dropped 4; count of bases not matched to a gene: 13. CDR3 length: 17 residues. CDR1 and CDR2 (germline): SEHNR, FQNEAQ (reference sequence). CDR3 DNA: TGTGCCAGCAGCACCGGGACAGGGGCGACTCTTCGCTATGGCTACACCTTC. It yields the protein CASSTGTGATLRYGYTF.

The rearrangement links TRBV19 to TRBJ1-4, with TRBD1 identical over 8 bases. The CDR3 runs 13 residues. Trimming cost V 6 bases and J 5 bases; bases outside gene matches: 2. Germline loops: CDR1 LNHDA, CDR2 SQIVND (reference sequence). CDR3 sequence reads: CASRRQGNEKLFF. DNA of the CDR3: TGTGCCAGTAGGAGACAGGGGAATGAAAAACTGTTTTTT.

The rearrangement links TRBV5-1 to TRBJ1-1, with a weak D call TRBD1 (6 bases). The CDR3 sequence is 13 residues long. V was clipped by 5 bases and J by 0 bases, with 8 bases between them. Germline-derived CDR1 and CDR2 are SGHRS and YFSETQ. The DNA of the CDR3 is TGCGCCAGCAGGAGACAGGTGAACACTGAAGCTTTCTTT. Translating it yields CASRRQVNTEAFF.

The chain employs TRBV4-1 and TRBJ1-5; D is uncertain. The CDR3 is 16 amino acids. V was shortened by 4 bases and J by 6 bases, with 19 bases between the two germline ends. The germline V gene has CDR1 MGHRA and CDR2 YSYEKL. CDR3 region: CASSPSGTMRSQPQHF. The CDR3 region has the DNA TGCGCCAGCAGCCCATCGGGAACAATGAGGAGTCAGCCCCAGCATTTT.

This chain uses TRBV27 with TRBJ2-7; D remains unclear. The ends were cut back, 0 bases at V and 0 bases at J, with 9 bases in the middle. Germline V gives CDR1 MNHEY, CDR2 SMNVEV (reference sequence). The CDR3 is 15 amino acids. CDR3 loop: CASSLSAARSYEQYF. For the CDR3, the DNA is TGTGCCAGCAGTTTATCGGCAGCGCGCTCCTACGAGCAGTACTTC.

This chain links TRBV5-4 with TRBJ1-5; maybe TRBD1 (5 bases). CDR3 size: 17 residues. Per the germline V gene, CDR1 is SGHNT and CDR2 is YYREEE (reference sequence). The V and J ends lost 4 bases and 3 bases respectively, with 20 bases between them. CDR3 coding DNA: TGTGCCAGCAGCCTGGGACCGAGACAGCCTTTCAATCAGCCCCAGCATTTT. Translated, it gives CASSLGPRQPFNQPQHF.

V gene TRBV28 combines with J gene TRBJ2-7; 10 positions match TRBD2. From germline, CDR1 is MDHEN and CDR2 SYDVKM. The CDR3 extends over 14 amino acids. The J segment lost 9 bases and the V segment lost 6 bases, leaving 11 bases of the junction unmatched. The CDR3 loop is CASSSGTSDTTQYF. The CDR3 DNA reads TGTGCCAGCAGCTCCGGGACTAGCGATACGACGCAGTACTTC. The full variable domain, in which reference TRBV28 and TRBJ2-7 provide the parts outside the CDR3, is DVKVTQSSRYLVKRTGEKVFLECVQDMDHENMFWYRQDPGLGLRLIYFSYDVKMKEKGDIPEGYSVSREKKERFSLILESASTNQTSMYLCASSSGTSDTTQYFGPGTRLTVT.

V gene TRBV7-2 combines with J gene TRBJ2-1, with 7 positions matching TRBD1. This CDR3 is 15 amino acids long. Unmatched junction bases numbered 3, after V lost 4 bases and J lost 0 bases. The V gene's germline CDR1 is SGHTA and CDR2 FQGNSA. The CDR3 loop is CASSSRQGSYNEQFF. CDR3 bases: TGTGCCAGCAGCTCCCGACAGGGCTCCTACAATGAGCAGTTCTTC.

This chain connects TRBV28 to TRBJ1-2; 9 positions agree with TRBD1. The V gene end was trimmed by 5 bases and the J gene end by 1 base; junction bases not matched to a gene: 14. The CDR3 has 18 residues. Germline V gives CDR1 MDHEN, CDR2 SYDVKM. The CDR3 protein is CASSPVSGQGTGNYGYTF. CDR3 DNA: TGTGCCAGCAGTCCCGTATCGGGACAGGGAACGGGTAACTATGGCTACACCTTC.

The CDR3 spells CASSPRTGRGEQYF. The CDR3 DNA reads TGTGCCAGCAGTCCTCGGACAGGGCGGGGCGAGCAGTACTTC. The chain recombines TRBV27 with TRBJ2-5; 8 nucleotides match TRBD1. The closer fit of TRBJ2-7 to the DNA end suggests the J call may be wrong. CDR1 and CDR2 (germline): MNHEY, SMNVEV (reference sequence). There are 14 residues in the CDR3.

The chain employs TRBV19 and TRBJ2-7; 7 nucleotides agree with TRBD2. In germline, CDR1 is LNHDA, CDR2 SQIVND (reference sequence). The J segment lost 3 bases and the V segment lost 4 bases, leaving 3 bases of the junction unmatched. This CDR3 comprises 13 residues. The CDR3 is CASSRGEGYEQYF. As DNA, the CDR3 is TGTGCCAGTAGTAGGGGGGAGGGCTACGAGCAGTACTTC.

The gene calls are TRBV19 and TRBJ1-2, with D unresolved. This CDR3 is 11 amino acids long. Germline V lookup: CDR1 LNHDA, CDR2 SQIVND (reference sequence). Deletions cut 5 bases from V and 8 bases from J, with 9 bases between. For the CDR3, the DNA is TGTGCCAGTAGTTCCTTGAGGGGCTACACCTTC. It codes for CASSSLRGYTF.

The count of this clone is one. The J gene is TRBJ1-2, the V gene TRBV11-1, with 10 bases that match TRBD1. The length of the CDR3 is 15 residues. Trimming cost V 1 base and J 5 bases; bases outside gene matches: 4. CDR1 and CDR2 (germline): SGHAT, FQDESV (reference sequence). CDR3 bases: TGTGCCAGCAGCTTAGTGCCGGGACAGGGGTATGGCTACACCTTC. It specifies CASSLVPGQGYGYTF.

The chain couples TRBV27 to TRBJ1-1; 9 nucleotides match TRBD1. The trim removed 9 bases at V and 3 bases at J, leaving 8 bases unmatched. CDR1 MNHEY and CDR2 SMNVEV come from the germline V gene (reference sequence). The CDR3 runs to 14 residues. CDR3 in amino acids: CASSRTGVDTEAFF. The CDR3 DNA sequence: TGTGCCAGTTCTAGGACAGGGGTCGACACTGAAGCTTTCTTT.

V usage is TRBV29-1 and J usage is TRBJ1-2, with no clear D. This CDR3 region has 16 residues. The ends were cut back, 0 bases at V and 4 bases at J, with 18 bases in the middle. Per germline, CDR1 SQVTM and CDR2 ANQGSEA. Here the CDR3 DNA reads TGCAGCGTTGAAGATCTGTTCCAGAATTTAACCTATGGCTACACCTTC. Its translation is CSVEDLFQNLTYGYTF. Full variable domain (remainder filled in from reference TRBV29-1 and TRBJ1-2): SAVISQKPSRDICQRGTSLTIQCQVDSQVTMMFWYRQQPGQSLTLIATANQGSEATYESGFVIDKFPISRPNLTFSTLTVSNMSPEDSSIYLCSVEDLFQNLTYGYTFGSGTRLTVV.

The chain is built from TRBV19 and TRBJ1-2; 7 positions agree with TRBD1. The germline V gene encodes CDR1 LNHDA and CDR2 SQIVND (reference sequence). This CDR3 has 12 amino acids. The V segment lost 10 bases and the J segment 8 bases; nucleotides outside the gene matches: 10. The CDR3 bases are TGTGCCACCAACAGGGGTTGGCGGGGCTACACCTTC. This translates into CATNRGWRGYTF.

This chain links TRBV4-1 with TRBJ1-6; D remains ambiguous. The CDR3 extends over 13 amino acids. In germline, CDR1 is MGHRA, CDR2 YSYEKL. V dropped 3 bases and J dropped 6 bases, with 6 bases sitting between them. In DNA form, the CDR3 reads TGCGCCAGCAGCCAGACAATTAATTCACCCCTCCACTTT. Translated, it gives CASSQTINSPLHF.

This clone occurred once. This chain connects TRBV6-1 to TRBJ2-7, with no clear D. Trimming removed 4 bases at V and 2 bases at J, with 9 bases between. The germline V gene encodes CDR1 MNHNS and CDR2 SASEGT. The CDR3 covers 13 residues. CDR3 region: CASSVSFTYEQYF. The CDR3, as DNA: TGTGCCAGCAGTGTATCGTTTACCTACGAGCAGTACTTC.

The rearrangement joins TRBV5-1 to TRBJ2-3, with D tentatively TRBD2 (5 bases). Germline CDR1 and CDR2: SGHRS and YFSETQ. V shed 2 bases and J shed 0 bases, with 16 bases lying between them. The CDR3 spans 17 residues. The CDR3 bases are TGCGCCAGCAGCTTATACTCCGGGGTAACTAGCACAGATACGCAGTATTTT. This encodes CASSLYSGVTSTDTQYF. Full variable domain (missing parts from reference TRBV5-1 and TRBJ2-3): KAGVTQTPRYLIKTRGQQVTLSCSPISGHRSVSWYQQTPGQGLQFLFEYFSETQRNKGNFPGRFSGRQFSNSRSEMNVSTLELGDSALYLCASSLYSGVTSTDTQYFGPGTRLTVL.

The rearrangement joins TRBV19 to TRBJ1-4; the D is unclear. With 7 bases removed from V and 6 bases from J, the gap between germline ends came to 15 bases. This CDR3 has 14 residues. CDR1 and CDR2 (germline): LNHDA, SQIVND (reference sequence). In DNA, the CDR3 is TGTGCCAGTAAGGCCGGGAGTACTTATGAAAAACTGTTTTTT. Translating gives CASKAGSTYEKLFF. Full variable domain (remainder filled in from reference TRBV19 and TRBJ1-4): DGGITQSPKYLFRKEGQNVTLSCEQNLNHDAMYWYRQDPGQGLRLIYYSQIVNDFQKGDIAEGYSVSREKKESFPLTVTSAQKNPTAFYLCASKAGSTYEKLFFGSGTQLSVL.

The chain couples TRBV2 to TRBJ1-3; D perhaps matches TRBD1 (6 bases). V lost 7 bases and J 3 bases, leaving 16 bases between the germline ends. Per the germline V gene, CDR1 is SNHLY and CDR2 is FYNNEI. The CDR3 length is 15 residues. The CDR3 reads CASTLETGLGNTIYF. In DNA, the CDR3 is TGTGCCAGCACCCTCGAGACAGGTCTTGGAAACACCATATATTTT. Complete variable domain (other parts from reference TRBV2 and TRBJ1-3): EPEVTQTPSHQVTQMGQEVILRCVPISNHLYFYWYRQILGQKVEFLVSFYNNEISEKSEIFDDQFSVERPDGSNFTLKIRSTKLEDSAMYFCASTLETGLGNTIYFGEGSWLTVV.

This clone came up a few times. This chain joins TRBV30 and TRBJ2-5; 16 bases fit TRBD2. The last part of the DNA fits TRBJ2-7 better; the J call may be wrong. The CDR3 is 16 amino acids. Germline CDR1 is GTSNPN and CDR2 is SVGIG (reference sequence). The CDR3 is CAWSAGLAGGPGEQYF. DNA for the CDR3: TGTGCCTGGAGCGCGGGACTAGCGGGAGGGCCGGGCGAGCAGTACTTC.